This TCR beta chain was observed in a study of patients and donors after allogeneic stem cell transplantation. V gave up 6 bases and J gave up 3 bases; unmatched junction bases: 3. The CDR3 totals 14 residues. Germline CDR1 is MNHEY and CDR2 is SVGAGI. Each CDR3 protein gets one entry after TCRdb re-called the RT-PCR reads with MiXCR. The table has under 200,000 distinct CDR3 sequences, 30% seen once. The sequence was collected from a human donor who was either an allogeneic HSCT recipient or a stem cell or donor lymphocyte infusion donor (not recorded which). It is not recorded whose cells these are; they may come from a transplant donor. The chain couples TRBV6-5 to TRBJ2-5, with 11 bases that match TRBD2. The sequenced material came from blood, either unsorted or a sorted T cell fraction (not recorded which). The CDR3: CASSQTSGKETQYF. CDR3 coding DNA: TGTGCCAGCAGCCAGACTAGCGGGAAAGAGACCCAGTACTTC.